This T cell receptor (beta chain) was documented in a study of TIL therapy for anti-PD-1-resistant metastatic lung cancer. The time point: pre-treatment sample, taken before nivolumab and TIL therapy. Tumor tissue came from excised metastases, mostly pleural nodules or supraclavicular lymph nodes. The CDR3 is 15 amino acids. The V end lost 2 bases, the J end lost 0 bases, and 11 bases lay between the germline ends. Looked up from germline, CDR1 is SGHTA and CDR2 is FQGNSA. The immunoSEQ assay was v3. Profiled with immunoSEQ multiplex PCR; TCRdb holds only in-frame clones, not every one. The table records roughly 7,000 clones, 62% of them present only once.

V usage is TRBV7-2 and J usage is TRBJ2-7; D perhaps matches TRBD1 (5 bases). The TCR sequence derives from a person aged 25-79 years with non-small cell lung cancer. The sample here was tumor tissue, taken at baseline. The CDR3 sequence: CASSLLPDSSYEQYF. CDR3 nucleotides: TGTGCCAGCAGCTTATTGCCCGACAGCTCCTACGAGCAGTACTTC.